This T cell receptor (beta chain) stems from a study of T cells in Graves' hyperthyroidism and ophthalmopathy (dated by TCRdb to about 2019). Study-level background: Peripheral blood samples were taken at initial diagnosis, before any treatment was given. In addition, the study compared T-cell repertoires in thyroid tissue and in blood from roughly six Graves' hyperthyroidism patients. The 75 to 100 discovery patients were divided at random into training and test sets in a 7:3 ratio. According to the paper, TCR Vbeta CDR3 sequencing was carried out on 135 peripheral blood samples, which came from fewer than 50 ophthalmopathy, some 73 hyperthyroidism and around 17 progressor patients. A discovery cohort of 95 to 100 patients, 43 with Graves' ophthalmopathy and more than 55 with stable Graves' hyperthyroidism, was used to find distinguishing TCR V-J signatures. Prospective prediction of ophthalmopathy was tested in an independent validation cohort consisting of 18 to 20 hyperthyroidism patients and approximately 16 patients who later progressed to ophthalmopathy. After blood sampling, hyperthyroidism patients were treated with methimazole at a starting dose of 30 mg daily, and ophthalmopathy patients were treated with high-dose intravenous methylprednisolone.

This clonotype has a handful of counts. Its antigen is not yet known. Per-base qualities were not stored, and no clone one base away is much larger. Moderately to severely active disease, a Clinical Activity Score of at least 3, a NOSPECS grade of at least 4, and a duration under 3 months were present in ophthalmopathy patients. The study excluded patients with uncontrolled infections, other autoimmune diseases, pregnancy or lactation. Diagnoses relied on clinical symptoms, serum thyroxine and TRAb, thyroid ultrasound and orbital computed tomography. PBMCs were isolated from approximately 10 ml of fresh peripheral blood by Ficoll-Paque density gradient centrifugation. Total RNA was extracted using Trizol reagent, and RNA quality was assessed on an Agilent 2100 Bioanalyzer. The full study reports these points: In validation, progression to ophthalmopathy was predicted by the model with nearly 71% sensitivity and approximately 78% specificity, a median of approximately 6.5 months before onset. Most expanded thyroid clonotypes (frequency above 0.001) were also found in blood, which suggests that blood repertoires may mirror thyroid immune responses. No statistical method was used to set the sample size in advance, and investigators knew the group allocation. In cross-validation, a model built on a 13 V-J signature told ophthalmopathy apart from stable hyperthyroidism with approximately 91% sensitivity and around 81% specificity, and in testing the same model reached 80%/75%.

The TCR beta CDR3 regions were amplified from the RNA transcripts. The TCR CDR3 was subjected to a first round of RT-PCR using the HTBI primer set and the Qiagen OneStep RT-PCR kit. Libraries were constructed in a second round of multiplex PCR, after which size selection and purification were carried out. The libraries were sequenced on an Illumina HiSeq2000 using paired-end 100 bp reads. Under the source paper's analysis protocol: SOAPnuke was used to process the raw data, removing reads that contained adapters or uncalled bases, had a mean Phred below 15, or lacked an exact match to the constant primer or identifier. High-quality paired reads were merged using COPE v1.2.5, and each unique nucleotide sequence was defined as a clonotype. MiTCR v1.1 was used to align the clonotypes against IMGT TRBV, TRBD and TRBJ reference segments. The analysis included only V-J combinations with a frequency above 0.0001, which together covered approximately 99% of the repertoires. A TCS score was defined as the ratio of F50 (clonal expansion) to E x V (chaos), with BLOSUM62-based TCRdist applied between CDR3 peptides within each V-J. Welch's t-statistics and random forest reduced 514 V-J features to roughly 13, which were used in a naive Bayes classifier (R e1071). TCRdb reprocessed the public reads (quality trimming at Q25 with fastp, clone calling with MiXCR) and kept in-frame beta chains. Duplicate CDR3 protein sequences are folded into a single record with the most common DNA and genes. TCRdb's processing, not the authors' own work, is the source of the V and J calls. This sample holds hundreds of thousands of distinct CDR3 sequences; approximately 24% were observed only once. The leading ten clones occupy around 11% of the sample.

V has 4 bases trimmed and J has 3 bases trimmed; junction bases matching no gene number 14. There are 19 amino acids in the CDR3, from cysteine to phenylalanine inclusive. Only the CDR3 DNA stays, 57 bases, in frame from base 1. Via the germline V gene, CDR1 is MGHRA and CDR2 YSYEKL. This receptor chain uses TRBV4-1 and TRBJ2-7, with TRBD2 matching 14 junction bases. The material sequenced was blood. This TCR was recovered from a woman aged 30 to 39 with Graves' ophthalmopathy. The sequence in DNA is TGCGCCAGCAGCCTGGGACCGCCGGGACTAGCGGGGGCTGGCTACGAGCAGTACTTC. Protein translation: CASSLGPPGLAGAGYEQYF.